One T cell receptor (beta chain) is described in this entry. As yet, its antigen is unknown. CDR1 and CDR2 from the germline V gene are SQVTM and ANQGSEA. The CDR3 loop spans 14 amino acids. Trimming stripped 7 bases from V and 5 bases from J, with 17 bases between. These data come from a study of yellow fever vaccine responses in identical twins. In TCRdb, the RT-PCR reads were re-called with MiXCR into one record per CDR3 protein. Here the sample spans 5,000 to 6,500 distinct CDR3 sequences, more than 80% being singletons. Study-level findings and limits: Twins' vaccine T cell responses were reported to seem partly convergent and partly personalized.

The origin of this receptor is a woman aged 18-29 years who received the yellow fever vaccine. Sequences were derived from T cells from blood (PBMCs), unsorted or a sorted subset (not recorded which), sampled before or after yellow fever vaccination (not recorded which). This chain links TRBV29-1 with TRBJ2-2; possibly TRBD1 or TRBD2 for D (5 bases each). The CDR3 nucleotides read TGCAGCGCTGAGGGGCAGGGCCTTACCGGGGAGCTGTTTTTT. Its translation: CSAEGQGLTGELFF.